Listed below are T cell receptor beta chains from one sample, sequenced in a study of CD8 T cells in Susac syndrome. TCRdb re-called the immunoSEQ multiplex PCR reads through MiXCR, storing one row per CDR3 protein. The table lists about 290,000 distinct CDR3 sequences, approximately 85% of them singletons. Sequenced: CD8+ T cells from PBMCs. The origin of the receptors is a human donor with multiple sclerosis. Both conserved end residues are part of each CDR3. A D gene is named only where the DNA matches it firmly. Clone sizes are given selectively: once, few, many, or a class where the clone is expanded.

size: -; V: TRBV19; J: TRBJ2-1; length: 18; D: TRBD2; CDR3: CASSAIRAGGPRNNEQFF; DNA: TGTGCCAGTAGTGCTATCAGAGCGGGAGGGCCTCGGAACAATGAGCAGTTCTTC
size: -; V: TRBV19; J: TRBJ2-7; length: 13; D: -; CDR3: CASSRGKFYEQYF; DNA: TGTGCCAGTAGTAGAGGCAAGTTTTACGAGCAGTACTTC
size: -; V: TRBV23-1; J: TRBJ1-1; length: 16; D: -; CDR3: CASSLWGRGFNTEAFF; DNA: TGCGCCAGCAGTCTATGGGGTAGGGGGTTTAACACTGAAGCTTTCTTT
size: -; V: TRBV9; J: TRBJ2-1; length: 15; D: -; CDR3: CASSVETVSYNEQFF; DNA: TGTGCCAGCAGCGTAGAAACGGTATCCTACAATGAGCAGTTCTTC
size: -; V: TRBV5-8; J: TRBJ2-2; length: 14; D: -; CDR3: CARATEPSTGELFF; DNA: TGTGCCAGAGCGACAGAACCTTCCACCGGGGAGCTGTTTTTT
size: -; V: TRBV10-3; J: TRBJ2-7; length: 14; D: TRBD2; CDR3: CAITGSGNTYEQYF; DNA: TGTGCCATCACTGGAAGCGGGAACACCTACGAGCAGTACTTC
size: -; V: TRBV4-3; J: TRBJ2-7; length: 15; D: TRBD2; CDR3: CASSQGLAEAYEQYF; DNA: TGCGCCAGCAGCCAAGGACTAGCTGAGGCCTACGAGCAGTACTTC
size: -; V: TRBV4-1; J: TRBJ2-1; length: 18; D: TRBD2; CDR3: CASSPGLAGESSYNEQFF; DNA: TGCGCCAGCAGCCCGGGACTAGCGGGAGAGTCATCCTACAATGAGCAGTTCTTC
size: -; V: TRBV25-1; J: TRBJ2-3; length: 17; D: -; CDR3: CASSELGLDASTDTQYF; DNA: TGTGCCAGCAGTGAATTAGGGCTAGATGCTAGCACAGATACGCAGTATTTT
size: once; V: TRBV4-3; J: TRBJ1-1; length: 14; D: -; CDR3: CASTGNRGNTEAFF; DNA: TGCGCCAGCACCGGGAATCGGGGAAACACTGAAGCTTTCTTT
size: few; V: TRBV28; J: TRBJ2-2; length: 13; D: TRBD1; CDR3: CASSNRGTGELFF; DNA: TGTGCCAGCAGCAACAGGGGGACCGGGGAGCTGTTTTTT
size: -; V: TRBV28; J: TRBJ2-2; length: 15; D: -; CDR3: CASSYPVGNTGELFF; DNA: TGTGCCAGCAGTTACCCTGTAGGGAACACCGGGGAGCTGTTTTTT
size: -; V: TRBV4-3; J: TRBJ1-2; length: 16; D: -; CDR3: CASSQETVGLSYGYTF; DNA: TGCGCCAGCAGCCAAGAGACTGTCGGATTATCTTATGGCTACACCTTC
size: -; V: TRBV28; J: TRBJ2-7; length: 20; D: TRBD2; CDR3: CASSAYTRTSGSEVSYEQYF; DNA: TGTGCCAGCAGTGCATACACTAGGACTAGCGGGAGTGAGGTATCCTACGAGCAGTACTTC
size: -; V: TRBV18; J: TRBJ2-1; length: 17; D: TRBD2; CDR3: CASSPRASGSSYNEQFF; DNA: TGTGCCAGCTCACCACGGGCTAGCGGGAGCTCCTACAATGAGCAGTTCTTC
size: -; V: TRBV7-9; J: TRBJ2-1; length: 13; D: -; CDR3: CASWGSTYNEQFF; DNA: TGTGCCAGTTGGGGGAGTACCTACAATGAGCAGTTCTTC
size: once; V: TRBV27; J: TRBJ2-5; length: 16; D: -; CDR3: CASSPRVGPIEETQYF; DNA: TGTGCCAGCAGCCCCAGAGTTGGCCCCATCGAGGAGACCCAGTACTTC
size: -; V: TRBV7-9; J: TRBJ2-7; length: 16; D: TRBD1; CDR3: CASSLSSGTARLGQYF; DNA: TGTGCCAGCAGCCTATCCTCCGGGACAGCCAGATTGGGGCAGTACTTC
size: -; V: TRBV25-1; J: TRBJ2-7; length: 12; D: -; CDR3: CASMDSTYEQYF; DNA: TGTGCCAGCATGGACAGTACCTACGAGCAGTACTTC
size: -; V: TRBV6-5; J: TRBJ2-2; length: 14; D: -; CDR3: CASSWGQDTGELFF; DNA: TGTGCCAGCAGTTGGGGGCAGGACACCGGGGAGCTGTTTTTT
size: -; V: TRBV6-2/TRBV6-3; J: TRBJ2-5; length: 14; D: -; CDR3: CASSYGFRGETQYF; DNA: TGTGCCAGCAGTTACGGGTTTCGGGGGGAGACCCAGTACTTC
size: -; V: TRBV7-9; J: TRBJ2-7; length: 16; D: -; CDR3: CASSPRIPGLSYEQYF; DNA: TGTGCCAGCAGCCCACGTATCCCGGGCCTCTCCTACGAGCAGTACTTC
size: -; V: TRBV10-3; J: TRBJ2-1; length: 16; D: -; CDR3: CAISGTSHSSYNEQFF; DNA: TGTGCCATCAGCGGGACTTCCCATAGCTCCTACAATGAGCAGTTCTTC
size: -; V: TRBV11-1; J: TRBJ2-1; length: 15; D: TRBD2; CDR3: CASSDPGLAGPEQFF; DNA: TGTGCCAGCAGCGATCCGGGACTAGCGGGTCCCGAGCAGTTCTTC
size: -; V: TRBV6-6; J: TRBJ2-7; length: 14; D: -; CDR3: CASSYEGFSYEQYF; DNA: TGTGCCAGCAGTTATGAAGGGTTCTCCTACGAGCAGTACTTC
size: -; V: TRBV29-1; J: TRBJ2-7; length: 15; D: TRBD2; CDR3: CSVEGTSGSVDEQYF; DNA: TGCAGCGTTGAGGGGACTAGCGGGAGTGTCGACGAGCAGTACTTC
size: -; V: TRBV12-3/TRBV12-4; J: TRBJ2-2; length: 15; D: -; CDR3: CASSPRTVGTGELFF; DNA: TGTGCCAGCAGTCCGCGGACTGTAGGGACCGGGGAGCTGTTTTTT
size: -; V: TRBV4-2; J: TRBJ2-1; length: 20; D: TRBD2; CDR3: CASSQGPEGLAGPRYNEQFF; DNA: TGTGCCAGCAGCCAAGGTCCTGAAGGACTAGCGGGACCCCGTTACAATGAGCAGTTCTTC
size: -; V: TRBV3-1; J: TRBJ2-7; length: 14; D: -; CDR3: CASSSSGTDYEQYF; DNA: TGTGCCAGCAGCAGTTCCGGGACCGACTACGAGCAGTACTTC
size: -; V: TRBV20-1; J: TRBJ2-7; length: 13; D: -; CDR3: CSASYRRVDEQYF; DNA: TGCAGTGCTAGTTACAGGCGAGTCGACGAGCAGTACTTC
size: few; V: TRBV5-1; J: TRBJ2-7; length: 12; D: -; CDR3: CASSPLEDEQYF; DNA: TGCGCCAGCAGCCCACTAGAAGACGAGCAGTACTTC
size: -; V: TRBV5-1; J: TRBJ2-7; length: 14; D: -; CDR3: CASSLATIPYEQYF; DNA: TGCGCCAGCAGCTTGGCTACTATTCCCTACGAGCAGTACTTC
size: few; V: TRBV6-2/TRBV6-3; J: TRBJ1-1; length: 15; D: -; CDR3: CASSYSPYGYTEAFF; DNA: TGTGCCAGCAGTTACTCGCCTTACGGCTACACTGAAGCTTTCTTT
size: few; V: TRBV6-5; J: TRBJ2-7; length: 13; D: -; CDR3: CASSYSWSSEQYF; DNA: TGTGCCAGCAGTTACTCCTGGTCGAGCGAGCAGTACTTC
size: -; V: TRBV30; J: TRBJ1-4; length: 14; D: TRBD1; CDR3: CAGGQGATNEKLFF; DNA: TGTGCCGGGGGACAGGGAGCGACTAATGAAAAACTGTTTTTT
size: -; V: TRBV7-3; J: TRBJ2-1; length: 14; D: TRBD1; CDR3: CASSPGIQGDEQFF; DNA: TGTGCCAGCAGCCCGGGTATACAGGGGGATGAGCAGTTCTTC
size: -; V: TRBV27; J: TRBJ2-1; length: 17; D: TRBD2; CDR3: CASSSDGAGDSYNEQFF; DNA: TGTGCCAGCAGCTCGGATGGGGCGGGAGACTCCTACAATGAGCAGTTCTTC
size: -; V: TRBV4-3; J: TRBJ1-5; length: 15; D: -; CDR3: CASSQDGAGSQPQHF; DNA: TGCGCCAGCAGCCAAGATGGGGCAGGGAGCCAGCCCCAGCATTTT
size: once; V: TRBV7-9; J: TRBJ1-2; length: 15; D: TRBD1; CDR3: CASSVQGALYYGYTF; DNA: TGTGCCAGCAGCGTACAGGGGGCCCTATACTATGGCTACACCTTC
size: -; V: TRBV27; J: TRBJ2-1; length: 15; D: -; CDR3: CASSLIAVSYNEQFF; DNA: TGTGCCAGCAGTTTAATTGCGGTCTCCTACAATGAGCAGTTCTTC
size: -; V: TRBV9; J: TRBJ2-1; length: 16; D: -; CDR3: CASSGDHREIYNEQFF; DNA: TGTGCCAGCAGCGGAGACCACAGGGAAATCTACAATGAGCAGTTCTTC
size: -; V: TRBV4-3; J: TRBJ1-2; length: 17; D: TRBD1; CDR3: CASSQGARGQANYGYTF; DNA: TGCGCCAGCAGCCAGGGCGCCAGGGGGCAAGCCAACTATGGCTACACCTTC
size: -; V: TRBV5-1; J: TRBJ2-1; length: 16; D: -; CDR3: CASSLIGDWANNEQFF; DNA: TGCGCCAGCAGCTTGATCGGGGACTGGGCCAACAATGAGCAGTTCTTC
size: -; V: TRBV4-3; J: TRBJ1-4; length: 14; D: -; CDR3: CASSQDLGEEKLFF; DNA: TGCGCCAGCAGCCAAGATCTGGGGGAGGAAAAACTGTTTTTT
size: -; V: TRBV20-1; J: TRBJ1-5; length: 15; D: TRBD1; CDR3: CSASIDRGGIQPQHF; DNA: TGCAGTGCTAGTATTGACAGGGGAGGTATCCAGCCCCAGCATTTT
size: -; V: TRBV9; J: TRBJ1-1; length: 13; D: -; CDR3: CASSVAGGRGAFF; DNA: TGTGCCAGCAGCGTTGCGGGGGGCAGGGGAGCTTTCTTT
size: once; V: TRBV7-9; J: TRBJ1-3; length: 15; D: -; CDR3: CASSPTTTSGNTIYF; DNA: TGTGCCAGCAGCCCAACAACCACCTCTGGAAACACCATATATTTT
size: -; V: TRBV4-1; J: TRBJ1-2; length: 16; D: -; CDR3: CASSQEGGIANYGYTF; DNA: TGCGCCAGCAGCCAAGAAGGCGGAATAGCTAACTATGGCTACACCTTC
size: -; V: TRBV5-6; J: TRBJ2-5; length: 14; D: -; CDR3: CASSWGGRQETQYF; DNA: TGTGCCAGCAGCTGGGGGGGCAGGCAAGAGACCCAGTACTTC
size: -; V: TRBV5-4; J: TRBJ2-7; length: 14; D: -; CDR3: CASSSSRQPYEQYF; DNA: TGTGCCAGCAGCTCCTCGCGACAACCCTACGAGCAGTACTTC